A single sample gave rise to the 8 T cell receptor beta chains below, sequenced in a study of human T cells and chemical hapten exposure. TCRdb reprocessed the RACE reads via MiXCR and lists one record per CDR3 protein. The data contain roughly 71,000 distinct CDR3 sequences, approximately 6.1% of them singletons. The time point denotes: healthy volunteer bleed at 6 weeks. Unseparated into fractions, whole blood served as the source from which total RNA was extracted. The sequenced sample consisted of whole blood. These receptors came from a female donor in good health. Some clones in this sample may be carry-over from other donors' samples.

This clonotype was picked up many times. The chain couples TRBV7-2 to TRBJ1-5, with D unresolved. The CDR3 is 13 residues long. Between the trimmed V and J ends, which lost 3 bases and 5 bases, there was a span of 8 bases. The germline V gene encodes CDR1 SGHTA and CDR2 FQGNSA. The CDR3 reads CASSLAGDQPQHF. The CDR3 DNA is TGTGCCAGCAGCTTGGCAGGAGATCAGCCCCAGCATTTT.

This clonotype has a single count. The chain employs TRBV12-3 or TRBV12-4 and TRBJ2-1; no firm D call. The CDR3 consists of 11 residues. V lost 6 bases and J lost 16, with 16 bases in between. The CDR3 sequence is CASRVGASPFF. CDR3 sequence (DNA): TGTGCCAGCAGGGTAGGAGCTTCCCCCTTCTTC.

This clonotype was counted many times. The chain couples TRBV20-1 to TRBJ1-1; D may be TRBD1 (5 bases). Trimming removed 6 bases at V and 1 base at J, with 9 bases between. Germline CDR1 DFQATT, CDR2 SNEGSKA (reference sequence). The CDR3 covers 12 residues. The CDR3 DNA follows: TGCAGTGCAGTGGACACGAACACTGAAGCTTTCTTT. Encoded protein: CSAVDTNTEAFF.

In this sample, this clonotype turned up many times. The chain employs TRBV20-1 and TRBJ1-5; 8 bases agree with TRBD1. V was clipped by 3 bases and J by 6 bases; unmatched bases: 7. The CDR3 has 14 residues. Germline V lookup: CDR1 DFQATT, CDR2 SNEGSKA (reference sequence). The CDR3 loop reads CSASPRQGIQPQHF. Written as DNA, the CDR3 is TGCAGTGCTAGTCCCAGACAGGGGATTCAGCCCCAGCATTTT.

V usage is TRBV4-1 and J usage is TRBJ2-3; no clear D. CDR1 is MGHRA, CDR2 YSYEKL, per germline. Trimming cost V 4 bases and J 1 base, with 9 bases left between them. CDR3 length equals 14 residues. CDR3 coding DNA: TGCGCCAGCAGCCCCATATCGGGCACAGATACGCAGTATTTT. Its protein product is CASSPISGTDTQYF.

This clonotype was detected only a few times. The rearrangement joins TRBV2 to TRBJ2-3; 9 bases match TRBD1. The V gene end was trimmed by 3 bases and the J gene end by 0 bases; junction bases not matched to a gene: 1. CDR1 SNHLY and CDR2 FYNNEI come from the germline V gene. This CDR3 contains 15 residues. CDR3 in amino acids: CASSEDRGSTDTQYF. For the CDR3, the DNA is TGTGCCAGCAGTGAGGACAGGGGAAGCACAGATACGCAGTATTTT.

The gene calls are TRBV2 and TRBJ2-4, with 9 bases lining up with TRBD1. V shed 1 base, J shed 7 bases, and the junction held 8 bases outside the gene matches. From germline, CDR1 is SNHLY and CDR2 FYNNEI. The CDR3 totals 16 residues. The CDR3 loop reads CASSEDMGQGGNIQYF. The CDR3 nucleotides read TGTGCCAGCAGTGAAGATATGGGACAGGGAGGTAACATTCAGTACTTC.

This clonotype was found many times. The chain employs TRBV12-3 or TRBV12-4 and TRBJ2-6, with D unclear. The CDR3 is made up of 18 amino acids. V was pared by 7 bases and J by 0 bases, with 19 bases between. The CDR3 nucleotides are TGTGCCAGCACCACCCGATGGCTAATCAGCTCTGGGGCCAACGTCCTGACTTTC. Translated, it gives CASTTRWLISSGANVLTF.